One TCR beta chain is described in this entry. What it binds is not known. There are 16 residues in the CDR3. Trimming stripped 4 bases from V and 1 base from J, with 16 bases between. Germline lookup yields CDR1 LNHDA and CDR2 SQIVND (reference sequence). The sample's time point: baseline pretreatment blood. Treatment specified: 15 Gy SBRT to primary tumor, nephrectomy 4 weeks later. The sample belongs to a study of radiation and T cells in renal cell carcinoma. Overall study context: Nephrectomy followed 15 Gy stereotactic body radiation by 4 weeks. General study points: Pretreatment tumor biopsies were lacking, so baseline clonotypes are unknown.

Clones were read by immunoSEQ multiplex PCR, and TCRdb kept only the in-frame ones, dropping some. The sample has about 150,000 clones, about 88% seen once; the top ten hold around 4%. V gene TRBV19 combines with J gene TRBJ2-5; D is perhaps TRBD1 (5 bases). The specimen comprised blood, sampled from a patient whose treatment included radiotherapy and nephrectomy. This TCR derives from a woman between 65 and 79 years old with renal cell carcinoma. In DNA, the CDR3 is TGTGCCAGTAGTACGCACCCCAAAGGGGCCCAAGAGACCCAGTACTTC. Its translation: CASSTHPKGAQETQYF.